This record concerns one T cell receptor (beta chain) sequence. Its antigen is not identified. The PCR contained 60 Vbeta and 13 Jbeta primers. Method: immunoSEQ multiplex PCR; TCRdb's copy keeps in-frame clones and lacks some. The sample table includes under 200,000 clones. The CDR3 totals 18 residues. With 3 bases clipped from V and 1 base from J, the junction kept 10 bases outside the gene matches. CDR1 SGHTA and CDR2 FQGNSA come from the germline V gene. This sample was taken from a study of cytomegalovirus exposure and HLA in healthy donors. Study overall: A previous analysis identified 95 million to 120 million unique TCR beta sequences derived from roughly 180 million T cells. Study observations and caveats: A later analysis linked a missense variant in DCLRE1C to the trimming of TCR beta V and J genes.

The chain couples TRBV7-2 to TRBJ2-7; 12 nucleotides match TRBD2. Sequencing was performed on PBMCs. The TCR was taken from a woman aged 18-29 years in good health and CMV-seropositive. The CDR3 spells CASSFHLAGGLRSYEQYF. The CDR3 nucleotides are TGTGCCAGCAGCTTTCACCTAGCGGGGGGGCTACGGTCCTACGAGCAGTACTTC. The full variable domain, with the rest looked up from reference TRBV7-2 and TRBJ2-7, is GAGVSQSPSNKVTEKGKDVELRCDPISGHTALYWYRQSLGQGLEFLIYFQGNSAPDKSGLPSDRFSAERTGGSVSTLTIQRTQQEDSAVYLCASSFHLAGGLRSYEQYFGPGTRLTVT.